Shown below are 12 T cell receptor beta chains from a single sample sequenced in a study of T-cell reconstitution after alpha-beta-depleted transplantation in children. This sample's TCRbeta library carried unique molecular identifier barcodes. TCRdb itself ran the PCR reads through MiXCR, one entry per CDR3 protein. Of about 540,000 distinct CDR3 sequences listed, approximately 30% are singletons. The input for sequencing was PBMCs, taken before TCRalphabeta/CD19-depleted stem cell transplant. The receptors shown here come from a boy less than two years old with Wiskott-Aldrich syndrome, due to receive a stem cell transplant.

The chain employs TRBV29-1 and TRBJ2-7; 8 nucleotides align to TRBD2. The CDR3 is made up of 12 amino acids. The trim removed 8 bases at V and 6 bases at J, leaving 9 bases unmatched. Per the germline V gene, CDR1 is SQVTM and CDR2 is ANQGSEA. The CDR3, as DNA: TGCAGCATCGCCTCGGGGGGGGGCGAGCAGTACTTC. Translated, it gives CSIASGGGEQYF.

The gene calls are TRBV4-1 and TRBJ1-6; D not certain. The germline CDR1 and CDR2 sequences are MGHRA and YSYEKL. The CDR3 sequence is 15 residues long. Trimming took 4 bases from V and 2 from J, leaving 9 bases between them. In DNA, the CDR3 is TGCGCCAGCAGCCCCCGTGGGCCCTATAATTCACCCCTCCACTTT. It codes for CASSPRGPYNSPLHF.

This clonotype occurred a few times. V gene TRBV7-2 combines with J gene TRBJ1-1; D is undetermined. The CDR3 covers 15 residues. The ends were cut back, 1 base at V and 1 base at J, with 10 bases in the middle. Germline CDR1 SGHTA, CDR2 FQGNSA. CDR3 in DNA: TGTGCCAGCAGCTTAGACCCGCCAGCGAACACTGAAGCTTTCTTT. It yields the protein CASSLDPPANTEAFF. Drawing the rest from reference TRBV7-2 and TRBJ1-1, the complete variable domain is GAGVSQSPSNKVTEKGKDVELRCDPISGHTALYWYRQSLGQGLEFLIYFQGNSAPDKSGLPSDRFSAERTGGSVSTLTIQRTQQEDSAVYLCASSLDPPANTEAFFGQGTRLTVV.

This clonotype has only a few counts. The CDR3 loop is CASSYSHEARQETQYF. DNA of the CDR3: TGTGCCAGCAGTTACTCGCATGAGGCTCGCCAAGAGACCCAGTACTTC. V and J are TRBV6-5 and TRBJ2-5; D remains ambiguous. The ends were cut back, 0 bases at V and 1 base at J, with 12 bases in the middle. The germline CDR1 and CDR2 sequences are MNHEY and SVGAGI. The CDR3 consists of 16 residues.

This chain joins TRBV20-1 and TRBJ2-5; D possibly corresponds to TRBD1 (6 bases). The germline V and J ends were trimmed by 1 base and 3 bases, with 21 bases remaining between them. Looked up from germline, CDR1 is DFQATT and CDR2 is SNEGSKA (reference sequence). This CDR3 contains 17 residues. CDR3 in amino acids: CSARVWLLGHTKETQYF. CDR3 nucleotides: TGCAGTGCTAGAGTTTGGTTACTGGGACACACCAAAGAGACCCAGTACTTC.

The chain couples TRBV5-1 to TRBJ2-1; perhaps D is TRBD1 or TRBD2 (5 bases each). Germline lookup yields CDR1 SGHRS and CDR2 YFSETQ. Trimming pared 0 bases from V and 1 base from J, leaving 8 bases between. This CDR3 region has 15 residues. CDR3 sequence reads: CASSLGDRSYNEQFF. CDR3 DNA sequence: TGCGCCAGCAGCTTGGGGGACCGATCCTACAATGAGCAGTTCTTC. Complete variable domain (other parts from reference TRBV5-1 and TRBJ2-1): KAGVTQTPRYLIKTRGQQVTLSCSPISGHRSVSWYQQTPGQGLQFLFEYFSETQRNKGNFPGRFSGRQFSNSRSEMNVSTLELGDSALYLCASSLGDRSYNEQFFGPGTRLTVL.

This clonotype was seen more than once but under ten times. The chain combines TRBV3-1 with TRBJ1-2, with unresolved D. Trimming took off 4 bases at V and 3 bases at J, with 6 bases between the two ends. This CDR3 contains 12 residues. Germline CDR1 and CDR2: LGHDT and YNNKEL (reference sequence). The CDR3 DNA sequence: TGTGCCAGCAGCCGCATGGACTATGGCTACACCTTC. Translated, it gives CASSRMDYGYTF.

The chain employs TRBV7-6 and TRBJ2-1; 9 nucleotides match TRBD1. CDR1 and CDR2 from the germline V gene are SGHVS and FNYEAQ. V trimming: 2 bases; J trimming: 1 base; junction bases outside the gene matches: 3. CDR3 size: 16 residues. CDR3 region: CASSLIDRGSYNEQFF. CDR3 coding DNA: TGTGCCAGCAGCTTAATAGACAGGGGGTCCTACAATGAGCAGTTCTTC.

This clonotype was seen a handful of times. The chain is built from TRBV28 and TRBJ1-5; 7 bases match TRBD1. Germline loops: CDR1 MDHEN, CDR2 SYDVKM. The CDR3 consists of 15 residues. J lost 7 bases, V lost 4 bases, and 10 bases had no gene match. The CDR3 reads CASSYAPTGRQPQHF. CDR3 nucleotide sequence: TGTGCCAGCAGTTACGCTCCGACAGGGAGGCAGCCCCAGCATTTT.

This clonotype has just a few counts. V usage is TRBV29-1 and J usage is TRBJ1-5; 8 bases are shared with TRBD1. Germline V CDR1 and CDR2: SQVTM, ANQGSEA. Germline trimming cut 1 base from V and 6 bases from J; bases unmatched to any gene: 17. There are 18 residues in the CDR3. This chain's CDR3 is CSVEVRDRNILKTQPQHF. CDR3 coding DNA: TGCAGCGTTGAAGTTAGGGACAGGAACATCCTCAAGACTCAGCCCCAGCATTTT.

The J gene is TRBJ1-1, the V gene TRBV20-1; D might be TRBD1 (6 bases). Between the trimmed V and J ends, which lost 6 bases and 4 bases, there was a span of 12 bases. This CDR3 has 12 amino acids. Looked up from germline, CDR1 is DFQATT and CDR2 is SNEGSKA (reference sequence). This CDR3 is CSARRQVTEAFF. DNA of the CDR3: TGCAGTGCCAGAAGACAGGTCACTGAAGCTTTCTTT.

This clonotype was observed a few times. V gene TRBV20-1 combines with J gene TRBJ2-7; 10 nucleotides align to TRBD2. The CDR3 runs 14 residues. CDR1 and CDR2 from the germline V gene are DFQATT and SNEGSKA (reference sequence). The V segment lost 2 bases and the J segment 4 bases; nucleotides outside the gene matches: 5. The DNA of the CDR3 is TGCAGTGCTAGATCTCTAGCGGGAGTATACGAGCAGTACTTC. It specifies CSARSLAGVYEQYF.